This entry describes one T cell receptor (beta chain). Recovered participants had two consecutive negative NP/OP PCR tests, healthcare professional clearance, or symptom resolution. These data belong to a study of blood T cell repertoires in COVID-19. Overall study: T cells, B-cell-depleted T cells, or PBMCs supplied cDNA or gDNA.

Looked up from germline, CDR1 is MDHEN and CDR2 is SYDVKM. This CDR3 has 14 amino acids. Trimming stripped 6 bases from V and 7 bases from J, with 13 bases between. The data were produced by immunoSEQ multiplex PCR, yet TCRdb's version contains in-frame clones alone and is incomplete. The data hold approximately 300,000 clones, with 75% to 90% observed a single time. The chain recombines TRBV28 with TRBJ1-6, with a weak D call TRBD1 (5 bases). The receptor was isolated from a man aged 55 to 70 who had recovered from COVID-19. Sequencing input: PBMCs or T cells enriched from blood (not recorded which). CDR3 sequence reads: CASSSGRENSPLHF. DNA for the CDR3: TGTGCCAGCAGCTCGGGACGGGAGAATTCACCCCTCCACTTT. The variable domain in full, with the rest retrieved from reference TRBV28 and TRBJ1-6, is DVKVTQSSRYLVKRTGEKVFLECVQDMDHENMFWYRQDPGLGLRLIYFSYDVKMKEKGDIPEGYSVSREKKERFSLILESASTNQTSMYLCASSSGRENSPLHFGNGTRLTVT.